This T cell receptor (beta chain) was captured in a study of preoperative IRX-2 immunotherapy in early breast cancer. The table came from immunoSEQ multiplex PCR; TCRdb's copy has only in-frame clones and leaves some out. Here the sample spans around 29,000 clones, around 87% being singletons. Regarding treatment: preoperative locoregional IRX-2 cytokine immunotherapy. The biological material was taken from a patient treated with IRX-2 immunotherapy. This receptor was obtained from a human donor with breast cancer.

The CDR3 region has the DNA TGTGCCAGTAGCATGCCAGACAGGATCGGTCAGCCCCAGCATTTT. Translating gives CASSMPDRIGQPQHF. The rearrangement uses TRBV19 and TRBJ1-5; the D gene is possibly TRBD1 (6 bases). Trimming pared 6 bases from V and 6 bases from J, leaving 18 bases between. CDR3 length: 15 residues. CDR1 is LNHDA and CDR2 is SQIVND in the germline V gene (reference sequence).